The clone carrying this TCR beta chain has only a few counts. CDR3 length: 15 amino acids. V shed 3 bases and J shed 4 bases, with 13 bases lying between them. Per germline, CDR1 LNHNV and CDR2 YYDKDF (reference sequence). The sample originates from a study of cytomegalovirus exposure and HLA in healthy donors. The study ran its PCR with 60 Vbeta and 13 Jbeta primers. Libraries were prepared by immunoSEQ multiplex PCR; TCRdb keeps only in-frame clonotypes and omits some of them. The table has roughly 200,000 clones, about 80% seen once; the top ten hold 4.4%. This receptor was obtained from a woman aged 25 to 39 in good health and CMV-seropositive. The chain couples TRBV15 to TRBJ2-1, with D perhaps TRBD2 (6 bases). Sequencing was done on a sample of PBMCs. CDR3 region: CATSSRDSQYNEQFF. The CDR3 coding sequence is TGTGCCACCAGCAGCCGGGACTCCCAGTACAATGAGCAGTTCTTC.